This TCR beta chain comes out of a study of blood T cell repertoires in COVID-19. Across the whole study: From the United States, Italy and Spain came samples of acute and convalescent COVID-19. PBMCs, B-cell-depleted T cells, or T cells provided the cDNA or gDNA that made up the material.

V dropped 4 bases and J dropped 2; count of bases not matched to a gene: 12. Per germline, CDR1 SGHRS and CDR2 YFSETQ. This CDR3 comprises 19 residues. The authors' processing: Amplification of reference gene primers was used by the study to estimate nucleated cell counts. Assay used: immunoSEQ multiplex PCR; TCRdb lists only in-frame clones, some missing. From that table come the V and J calls and clone size; the DNA was used to work out D and trimming. The table records about 200,000 clones, around three quarters of them present only once. Sequenced: peripheral blood. The chain uses TRBV5-1 and TRBJ2-2; 12 nucleotides line up with TRBD2. This receptor was obtained from an older woman with acute or convalescent COVID-19. This CDR3 is CASSSSGTSGFRNTGELFF. CDR3 sequence (DNA): TGCGCCAGCAGCAGCTCCGGGACTAGCGGGTTCAGAAACACCGGGGAGCTGTTTTTT.